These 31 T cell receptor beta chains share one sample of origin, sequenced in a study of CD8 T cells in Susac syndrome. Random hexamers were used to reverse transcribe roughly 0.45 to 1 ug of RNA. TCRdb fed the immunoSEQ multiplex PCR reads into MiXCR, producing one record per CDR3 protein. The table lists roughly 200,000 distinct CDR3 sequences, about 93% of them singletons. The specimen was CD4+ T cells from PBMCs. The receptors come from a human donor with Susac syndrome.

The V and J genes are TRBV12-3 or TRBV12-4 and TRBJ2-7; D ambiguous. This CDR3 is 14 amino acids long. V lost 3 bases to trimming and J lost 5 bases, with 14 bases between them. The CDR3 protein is CASSLWTTEHEQYF. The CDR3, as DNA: TGTGCCAGCAGTTTGTGGACGACTGAACACGAGCAGTACTTC.

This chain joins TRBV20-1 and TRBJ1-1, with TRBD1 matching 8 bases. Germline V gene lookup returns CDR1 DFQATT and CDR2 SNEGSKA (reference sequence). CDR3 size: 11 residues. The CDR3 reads CRQDRGAEAFF. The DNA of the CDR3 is TGCAGGCAAGACAGGGGCGCTGAAGCTTTCTTT.

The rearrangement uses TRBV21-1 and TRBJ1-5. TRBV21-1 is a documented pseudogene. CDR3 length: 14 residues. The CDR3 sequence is CAGKGGHSNQPQHF. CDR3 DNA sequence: TGTGCCGGAAAAGGCGGGCATAGCAATCAGCCCCAGCATTTT.

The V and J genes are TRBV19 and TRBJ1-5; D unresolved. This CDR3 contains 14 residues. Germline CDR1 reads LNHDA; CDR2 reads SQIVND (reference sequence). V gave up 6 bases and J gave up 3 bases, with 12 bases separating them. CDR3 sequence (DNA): TGTGCCAGTAGCCCGGTCGGGAACAATCAGCCCCAGCATTTT. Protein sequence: CASSPVGNNQPQHF.

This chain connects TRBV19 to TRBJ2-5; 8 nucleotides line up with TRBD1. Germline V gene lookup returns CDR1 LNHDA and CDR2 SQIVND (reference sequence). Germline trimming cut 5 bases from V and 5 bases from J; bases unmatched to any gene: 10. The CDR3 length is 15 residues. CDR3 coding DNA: TGTGCCAGTAGTGCCGGACAGGGACGATGGGAGACCCAGTACTTC. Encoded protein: CASSAGQGRWETQYF.

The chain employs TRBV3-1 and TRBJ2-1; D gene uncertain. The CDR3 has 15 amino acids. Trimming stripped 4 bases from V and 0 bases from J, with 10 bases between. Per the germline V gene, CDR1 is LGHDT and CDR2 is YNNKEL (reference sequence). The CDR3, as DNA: TGTGCCAGCAGCCCCTACTTGAGCTCCTACAATGAGCAGTTCTTC. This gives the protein CASSPYLSSYNEQFF.

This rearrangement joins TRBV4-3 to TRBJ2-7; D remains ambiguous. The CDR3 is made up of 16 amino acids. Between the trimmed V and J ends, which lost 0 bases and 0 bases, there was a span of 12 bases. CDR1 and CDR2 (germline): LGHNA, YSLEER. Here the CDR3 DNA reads TGCGCCAGCAGCCAAGATACAGCTTCGAGCTCCTACGAGCAGTACTTC. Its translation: CASSQDTASSSYEQYF.

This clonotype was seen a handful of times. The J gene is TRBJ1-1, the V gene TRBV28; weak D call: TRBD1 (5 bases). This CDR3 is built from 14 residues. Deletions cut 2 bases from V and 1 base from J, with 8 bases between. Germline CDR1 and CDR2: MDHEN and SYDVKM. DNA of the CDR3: TGTGCCAGCAGTTTAGGGGGAGCGAACACTGAAGCTTTCTTT. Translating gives CASSLGGANTEAFF.

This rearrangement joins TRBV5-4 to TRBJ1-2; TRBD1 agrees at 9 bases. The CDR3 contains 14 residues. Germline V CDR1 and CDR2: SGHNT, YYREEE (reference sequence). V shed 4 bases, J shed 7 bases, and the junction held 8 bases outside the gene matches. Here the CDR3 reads CASSNRDRARGYTF. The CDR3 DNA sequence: TGTGCCAGCAGCAACCGGGACAGGGCGCGTGGCTACACCTTC.

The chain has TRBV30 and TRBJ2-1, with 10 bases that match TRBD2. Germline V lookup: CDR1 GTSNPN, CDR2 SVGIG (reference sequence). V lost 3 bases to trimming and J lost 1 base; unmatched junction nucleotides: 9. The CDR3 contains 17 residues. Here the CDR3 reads CAWSVSGGGMSYNEQFF. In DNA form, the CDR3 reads TGTGCCTGGAGCGTAAGCGGGGGGGGAATGTCCTACAATGAGCAGTTCTTC.

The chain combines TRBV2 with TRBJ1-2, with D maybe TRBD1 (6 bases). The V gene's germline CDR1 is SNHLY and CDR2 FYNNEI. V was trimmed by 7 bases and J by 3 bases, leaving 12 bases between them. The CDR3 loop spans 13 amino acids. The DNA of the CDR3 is TGTGCCAGCAACTGGGGGGCCTACTATGGCTACACCTTC. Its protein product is CASNWGAYYGYTF. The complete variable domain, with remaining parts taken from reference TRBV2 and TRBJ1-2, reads EPEVTQTPSHQVTQMGQEVILRCVPISNHLYFYWYRQILGQKVEFLVSFYNNEISEKSEIFDDQFSVERPDGSNFTLKIRSTKLEDSAMYFCASNWGAYYGYTFGSGTRLTVV.

The CDR3 is CASSRTSGRPSEQFF. CDR3 bases: TGTGCCAGCAGCCGGACTAGCGGGAGACCAAGTGAGCAGTTCTTC. The V and J genes are TRBV28 and TRBJ2-1, with 13 bases matching TRBD2. CDR3 length: 15 residues. Germline V gives CDR1 MDHEN, CDR2 SYDVKM. V was pared by 6 bases and J by 9 bases, with 8 bases of the junction left unmatched.

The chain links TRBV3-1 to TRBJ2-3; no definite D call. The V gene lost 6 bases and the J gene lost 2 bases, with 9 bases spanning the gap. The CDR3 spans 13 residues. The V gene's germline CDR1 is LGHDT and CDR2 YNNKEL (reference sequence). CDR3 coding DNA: TGTGCCAGCAGTCCGGGCCCCACAGATACGCAGTATTTT. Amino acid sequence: CASSPGPTDTQYF.

In nucleotides, the CDR3 is TGCAGCGTGGGAGGGACTAGCGGGAGTAACTACGAGCAGTACTTC. Amino acids: CSVGGTSGSNYEQYF. The chain combines TRBV29-1 with TRBJ2-7; 14 bases match TRBD2. V trimming: 6 bases; J trimming: 3 bases; junction bases outside the gene matches: 7. The CDR3 loop spans 15 amino acids. In germline, CDR1 is SQVTM, CDR2 ANQGSEA.

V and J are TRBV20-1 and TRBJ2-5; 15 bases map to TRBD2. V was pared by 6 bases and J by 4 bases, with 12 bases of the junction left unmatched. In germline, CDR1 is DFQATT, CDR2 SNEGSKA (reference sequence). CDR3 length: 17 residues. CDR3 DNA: TGCAGTGCAATACCGCACGGACTAGCGGGAGGGGGAGAGACCCAGTACTTC. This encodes CSAIPHGLAGGGETQYF.

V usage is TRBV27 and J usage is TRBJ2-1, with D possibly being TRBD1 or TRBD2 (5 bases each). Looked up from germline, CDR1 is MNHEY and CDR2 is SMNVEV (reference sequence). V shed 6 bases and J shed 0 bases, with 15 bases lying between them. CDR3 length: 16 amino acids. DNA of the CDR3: TGTGCCAGCAGCAGATCCGGGACGAGCTCCTACAATGAGCAGTTCTTC. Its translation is CASSRSGTSSYNEQFF.

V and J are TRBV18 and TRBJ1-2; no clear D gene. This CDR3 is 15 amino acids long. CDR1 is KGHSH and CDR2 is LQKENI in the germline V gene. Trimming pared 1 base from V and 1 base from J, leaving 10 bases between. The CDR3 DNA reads TGTGCCAGCTCACCACAGGCGACCTATAACTATGGCTACACCTTC. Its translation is CASSPQATYNYGYTF.

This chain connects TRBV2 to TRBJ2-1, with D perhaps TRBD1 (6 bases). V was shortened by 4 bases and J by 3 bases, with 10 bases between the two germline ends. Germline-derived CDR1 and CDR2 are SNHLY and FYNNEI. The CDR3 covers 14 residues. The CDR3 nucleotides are TGTGCCAGCAGTGGAGACAGGTTCTACAATGAGCAGTTCTTC. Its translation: CASSGDRFYNEQFF.

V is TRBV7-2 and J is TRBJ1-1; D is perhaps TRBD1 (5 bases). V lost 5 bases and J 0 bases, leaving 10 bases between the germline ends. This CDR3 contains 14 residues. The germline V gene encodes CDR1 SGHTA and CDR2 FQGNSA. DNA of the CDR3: TGTGCCAGCAGCGAGGGACGGTTGAACACTGAAGCTTTCTTT. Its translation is CASSEGRLNTEAFF.

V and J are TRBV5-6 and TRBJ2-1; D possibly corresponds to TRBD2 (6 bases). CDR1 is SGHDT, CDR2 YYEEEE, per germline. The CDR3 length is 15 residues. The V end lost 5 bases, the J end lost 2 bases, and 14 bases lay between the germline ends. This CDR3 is CASSREGTAYNEQFF. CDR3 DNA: TGTGCCAGCAGTCGTGAGGGGACTGCCTACAATGAGCAGTTCTTC.

The CDR3 DNA follows: TGTGCCACCAGCGCTTTCACGGGCGCACCCCTCCACTTT. Translation gives CATSAFTGAPLHF. The rearrangement uses TRBV15 and TRBJ1-6; unclear D gene. The V gene's germline CDR1 is LNHNV and CDR2 YYDKDF (reference sequence). With 5 bases removed from V and 11 bases from J, the gap between germline ends came to 13 bases. This CDR3 spans 13 amino acids. Complete variable domain (other parts from reference TRBV15 and TRBJ1-6): DAMVIQNPRYQVTQFGKPVTLSCSQTLNHNVMYWYQQKSSQAPKLLFHYYDKDFNNEADTPDNFQSRRPNTSFCFLDIRSPGLGDTAMYLCATSAFTGAPLHFGNGTRLTVT.

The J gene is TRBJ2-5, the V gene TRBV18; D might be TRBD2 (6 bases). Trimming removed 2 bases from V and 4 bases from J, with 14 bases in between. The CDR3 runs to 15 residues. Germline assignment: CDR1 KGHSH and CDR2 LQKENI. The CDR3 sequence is CASSPETAGRETQYF. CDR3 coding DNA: TGTGCCAGCTCACCAGAGACGGCCGGGAGAGAGACCCAGTACTTC. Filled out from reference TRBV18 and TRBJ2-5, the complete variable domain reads NAGVMQNPRHLVRRRGQEARLRCSPMKGHSHVYWYRQLPEEGLKFMVYLQKENIIDESGMPKERFSAEFPKEGPSILRIQQVVRGDSAAYFCASSPETAGRETQYFGPGTRLLVL.

The CDR3 DNA is TGCAGTGCGCGGACTAGCGGGAGCCGTGGGTCAGATACGCAGTATTTT. Translating gives CSARTSGSRGSDTQYF. This sequence joins TRBV20-1 and TRBJ2-3; 13 nucleotides match TRBD2. The germline gives CDR1 DFQATT, CDR2 SNEGSKA (reference sequence). After removal of 6 bases from V and 4 bases from J, the junction contained 10 bases not matched to a gene. This CDR3 has 16 amino acids.

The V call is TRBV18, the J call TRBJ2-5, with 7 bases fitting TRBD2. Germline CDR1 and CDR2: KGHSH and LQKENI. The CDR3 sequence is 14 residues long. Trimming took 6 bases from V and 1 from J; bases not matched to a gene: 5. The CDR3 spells CASSPGGSQETQYF. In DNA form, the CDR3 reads TGTGCCAGCTCCCCGGGAGGCAGCCAAGAGACCCAGTACTTC.

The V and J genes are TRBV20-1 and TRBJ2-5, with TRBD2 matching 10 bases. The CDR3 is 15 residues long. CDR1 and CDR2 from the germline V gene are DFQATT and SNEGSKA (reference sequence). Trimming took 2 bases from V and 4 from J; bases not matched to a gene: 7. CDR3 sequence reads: CSARIPAGGRETQYF. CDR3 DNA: TGCAGTGCTAGAATCCCAGCGGGAGGGCGAGAGACCCAGTACTTC.

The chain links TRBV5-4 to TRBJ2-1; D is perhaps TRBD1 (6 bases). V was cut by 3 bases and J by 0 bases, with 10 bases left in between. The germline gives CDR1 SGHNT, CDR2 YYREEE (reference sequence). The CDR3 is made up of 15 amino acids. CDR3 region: CASSSVRGSYNEQFF. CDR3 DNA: TGTGCCAGCAGCTCGGTCAGGGGCTCCTACAATGAGCAGTTCTTC. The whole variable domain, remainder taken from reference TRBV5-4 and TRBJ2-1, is ETGVTQSPTHLIKTRGQQVTLRCSSQSGHNTVSWYQQALGQGPQFIFQYYREEENGRGNFPPRFSGLQFPNYSSELNVNALELDDSALYLCASSSVRGSYNEQFFGPGTRLTVL.

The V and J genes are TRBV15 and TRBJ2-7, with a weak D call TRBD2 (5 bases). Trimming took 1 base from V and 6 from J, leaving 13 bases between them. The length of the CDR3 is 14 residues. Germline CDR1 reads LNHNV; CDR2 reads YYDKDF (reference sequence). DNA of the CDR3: TGTGCCACCAGCAGAGGATTCGAGGGAGCCGAGCAGTACTTC. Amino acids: CATSRGFEGAEQYF.

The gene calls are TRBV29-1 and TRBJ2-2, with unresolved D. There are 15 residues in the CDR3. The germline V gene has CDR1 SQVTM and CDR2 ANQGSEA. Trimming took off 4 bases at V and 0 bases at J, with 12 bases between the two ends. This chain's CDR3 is CSVGPAYANTGELFF. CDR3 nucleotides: TGCAGCGTTGGCCCGGCATACGCGAACACCGGGGAGCTGTTTTTT.

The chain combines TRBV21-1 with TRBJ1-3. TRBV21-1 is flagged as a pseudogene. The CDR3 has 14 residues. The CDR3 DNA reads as TGTGCCAGCACCCTACCGAGCTCTGGAAACACCATATATTTT. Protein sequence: CASTLPSSGNTIYF.

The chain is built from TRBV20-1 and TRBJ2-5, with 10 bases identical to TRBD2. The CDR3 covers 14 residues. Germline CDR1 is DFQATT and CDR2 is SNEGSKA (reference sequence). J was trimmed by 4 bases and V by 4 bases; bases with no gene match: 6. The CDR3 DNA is TGCAGTGCTACTAGCGGGAGTATCCGAGAGACCCAGTACTTC. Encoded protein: CSATSGSIRETQYF.

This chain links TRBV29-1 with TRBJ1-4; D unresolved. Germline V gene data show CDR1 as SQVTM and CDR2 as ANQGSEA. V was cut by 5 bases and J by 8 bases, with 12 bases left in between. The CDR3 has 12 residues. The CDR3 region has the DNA TGCAGCGTTTTTCAACCGGGCGAAAAACTGTTTTTT. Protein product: CSVFQPGEKLFF.